The present T cell receptor beta chain was sequenced within a study of blood T cell repertoires in COVID-19. For the study at large: Material from acute and convalescent COVID-19 was sourced from the United States, Italy and Spain. PBMCs, B-cell-depleted T cells, or T cells were the source of the cDNA or gDNA that made up the material.

Some clones are missing from TCRdb's copy, which holds only in-frame ones; the method was immunoSEQ multiplex PCR. The data contain under 140,000 clones, nearly 80% of them singletons. This clonotype was obtained from a woman of 80 years or more with active or convalescent COVID-19. The sample was peripheral blood.

CDR3 in DNA: TGTGCCAGCAGCTTAACTAGCGGGAGAGAAGAGACCCAGTACTTC. This gives the protein CASSLTSGREETQYF. This chain joins TRBV7-2 and TRBJ2-5; 11 bases are a match to TRBD2. V was pared by 2 bases and J by 3 bases, with 2 bases of the junction left unmatched. The CDR3 has 15 residues. CDR1 is SGHTA, CDR2 FQGNSA, per germline.